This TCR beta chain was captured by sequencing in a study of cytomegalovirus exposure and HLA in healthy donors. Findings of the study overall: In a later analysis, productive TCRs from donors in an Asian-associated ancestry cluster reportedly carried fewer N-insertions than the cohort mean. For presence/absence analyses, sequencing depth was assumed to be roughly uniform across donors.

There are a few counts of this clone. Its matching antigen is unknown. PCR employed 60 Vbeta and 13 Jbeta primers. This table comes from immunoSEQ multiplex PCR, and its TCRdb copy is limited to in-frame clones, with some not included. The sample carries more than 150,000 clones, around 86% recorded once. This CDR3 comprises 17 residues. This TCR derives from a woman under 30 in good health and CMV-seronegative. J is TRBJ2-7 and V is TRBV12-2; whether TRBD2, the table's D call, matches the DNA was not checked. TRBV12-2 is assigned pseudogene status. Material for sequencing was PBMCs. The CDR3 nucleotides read TGTGCAAGTCGCGCGACTAGCGGGAGGGCCAGCAGCCACGAGCAGTACTTC. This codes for CASRATSGRASSHEQYF.